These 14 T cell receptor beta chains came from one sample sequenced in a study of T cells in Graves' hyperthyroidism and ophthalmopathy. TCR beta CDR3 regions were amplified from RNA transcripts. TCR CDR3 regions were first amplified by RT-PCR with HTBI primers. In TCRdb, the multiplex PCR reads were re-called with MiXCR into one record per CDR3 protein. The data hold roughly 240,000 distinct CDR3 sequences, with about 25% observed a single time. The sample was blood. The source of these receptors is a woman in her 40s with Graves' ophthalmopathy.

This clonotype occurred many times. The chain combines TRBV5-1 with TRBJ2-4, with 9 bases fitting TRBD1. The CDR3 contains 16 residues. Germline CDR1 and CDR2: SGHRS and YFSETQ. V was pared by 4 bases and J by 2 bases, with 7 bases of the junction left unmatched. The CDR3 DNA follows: TGCGCCAGCAGCCCGACCGGGACAGGGCCCAAAAACATTCAGTACTTC. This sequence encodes CASSPTGTGPKNIQYF.

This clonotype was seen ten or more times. The CDR3 region is CSAVPGGYSYEQYF. Written as DNA, the CDR3 is TGCAGTGCTGTGCCGGGGGGTTACTCCTACGAGCAGTACTTC. This chain connects TRBV20-1 to TRBJ2-7, with 7 bases identical to TRBD2. Per germline, CDR1 DFQATT and CDR2 SNEGSKA (reference sequence). This CDR3 has 14 amino acids. With 5 bases clipped from V and 0 bases from J, the junction kept 7 bases outside the gene matches.

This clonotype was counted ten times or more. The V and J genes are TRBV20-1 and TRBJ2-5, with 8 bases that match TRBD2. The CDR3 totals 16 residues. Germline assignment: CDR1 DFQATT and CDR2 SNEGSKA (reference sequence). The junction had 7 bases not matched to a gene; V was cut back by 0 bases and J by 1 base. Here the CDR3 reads CSARDFQRESQETQYF. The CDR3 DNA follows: TGCAGTGCTAGAGATTTCCAGCGGGAGAGCCAAGAGACCCAGTACTTC.

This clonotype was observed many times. The CDR3 nucleotides are TGTGCCAGCAGTTACGACAGTAATTACGAGCAGTACTTC. It specifies CASSYDSNYEQYF. The rearrangement joins TRBV6-5 to TRBJ2-7; possible D gene TRBD1, 5 bases. The germline V gene encodes CDR1 MNHEY and CDR2 SVGAGI. Trimming stripped 2 bases from V and 4 bases from J, with 9 bases between. The CDR3 totals 13 residues.

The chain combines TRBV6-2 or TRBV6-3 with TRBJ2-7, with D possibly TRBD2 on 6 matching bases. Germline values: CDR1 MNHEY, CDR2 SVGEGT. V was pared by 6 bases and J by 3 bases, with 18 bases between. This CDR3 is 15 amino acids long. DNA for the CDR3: TGTGCCAGCAGGGACCTCCGGGGGACCTACTACGAGCAGTACTTC. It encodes CASRDLRGTYYEQYF.

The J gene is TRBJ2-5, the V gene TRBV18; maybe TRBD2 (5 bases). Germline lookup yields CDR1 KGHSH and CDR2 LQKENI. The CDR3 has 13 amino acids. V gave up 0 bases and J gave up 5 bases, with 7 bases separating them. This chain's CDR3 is CASSPPRVETQYF. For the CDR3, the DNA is TGTGCCAGCTCACCACCGAGGGTTGAGACCCAGTACTTC.

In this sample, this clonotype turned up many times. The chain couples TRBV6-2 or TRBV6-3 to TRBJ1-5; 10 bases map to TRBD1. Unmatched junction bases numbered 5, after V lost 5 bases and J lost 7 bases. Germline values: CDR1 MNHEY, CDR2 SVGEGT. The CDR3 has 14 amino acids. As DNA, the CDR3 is TGTGCCAGCAGTATGACAGGGGGCCGGCAGCCCCAGCATTTT. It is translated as CASSMTGGRQPQHF.

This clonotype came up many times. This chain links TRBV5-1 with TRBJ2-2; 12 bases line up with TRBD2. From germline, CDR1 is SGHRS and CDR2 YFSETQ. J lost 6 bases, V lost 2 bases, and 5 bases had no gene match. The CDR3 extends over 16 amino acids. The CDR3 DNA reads TGCGCCAGCAGCTTCCAGACTAGCGGGAGTTCCGGGGAGCTGTTTTTT. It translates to CASSFQTSGSSGELFF. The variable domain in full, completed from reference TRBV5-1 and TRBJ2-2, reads KAGVTQTPRYLIKTRGQQVTLSCSPISGHRSVSWYQQTPGQGLQFLFEYFSETQRNKGNFPGRFSGRQFSNSRSEMNVSTLELGDSALYLCASSFQTSGSSGELFFGEGSRLTVL.

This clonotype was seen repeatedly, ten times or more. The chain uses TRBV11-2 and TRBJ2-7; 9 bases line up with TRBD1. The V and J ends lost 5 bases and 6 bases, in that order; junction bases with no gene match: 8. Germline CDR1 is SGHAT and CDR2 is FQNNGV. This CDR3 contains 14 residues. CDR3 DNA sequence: TGTGCCAGCAGCACAGGACAGGGGCCCGGCGAGCAGTACTTC. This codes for CASSTGQGPGEQYF.

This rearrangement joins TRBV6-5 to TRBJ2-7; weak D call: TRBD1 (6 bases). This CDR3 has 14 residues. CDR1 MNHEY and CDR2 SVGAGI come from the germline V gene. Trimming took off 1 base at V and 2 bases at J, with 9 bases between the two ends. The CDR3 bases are TGTGCCAGCAGTTACTTGACAGGACCCTACGAGCAGTACTTC. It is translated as CASSYLTGPYEQYF.

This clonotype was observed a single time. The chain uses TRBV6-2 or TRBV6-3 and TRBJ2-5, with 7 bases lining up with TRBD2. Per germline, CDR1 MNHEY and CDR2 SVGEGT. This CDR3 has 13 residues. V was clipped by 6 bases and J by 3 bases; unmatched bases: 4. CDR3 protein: CASSRTREETQYF. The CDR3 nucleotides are TGTGCCAGCAGCCGGACTAGAGAAGAGACCCAGTACTTC.

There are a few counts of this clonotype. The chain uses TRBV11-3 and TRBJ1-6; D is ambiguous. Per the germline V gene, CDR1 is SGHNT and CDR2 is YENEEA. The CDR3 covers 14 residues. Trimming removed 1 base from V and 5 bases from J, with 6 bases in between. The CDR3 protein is CASSLGLNNSPLHF. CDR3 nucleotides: TGTGCCAGCAGCTTAGGACTCAATAATTCACCCCTCCACTTT. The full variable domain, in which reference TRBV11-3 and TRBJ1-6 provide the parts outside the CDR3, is EAGVVQSPRYKIIEKKQPVAFWCNPISGHNTLYWYLQNLGQGPELLIRYENEEAVDDSQLPKDRFSAERLKGVDSTLKIQPAELGDSAVYLCASSLGLNNSPLHFGNGTRLTVT.

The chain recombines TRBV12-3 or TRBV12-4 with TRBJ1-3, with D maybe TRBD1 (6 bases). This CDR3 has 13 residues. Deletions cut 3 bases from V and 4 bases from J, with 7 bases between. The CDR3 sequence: CASSFQGGNTIYF. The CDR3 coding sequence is TGTGCCAGCAGTTTTCAGGGGGGAAACACCATATATTTT.

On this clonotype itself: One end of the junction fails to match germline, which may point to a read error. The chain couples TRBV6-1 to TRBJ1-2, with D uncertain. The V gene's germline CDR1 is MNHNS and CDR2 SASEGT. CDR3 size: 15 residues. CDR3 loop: CASSVFCQVNYGYNF. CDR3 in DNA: TGTGCCAGCAGTGTCTTTTGCCAGGTTAACTATGGCTACAACTTC.